This T cell receptor (beta chain) was observed in a study of blood T cell repertoires in COVID-19. Study-level background: Some COVID-19 samples were acute and others convalescent; all came from the United States, Italy and Spain. PBMCs, B-cell-depleted T cells, or T cells were the source of the cDNA or gDNA that made up the material.

Trimming cost V 3 bases and J 8 bases, with 12 bases left between them. The CDR3 is made up of 13 amino acids. The germline V gene encodes CDR1 SGHNT and CDR2 YYREEE (reference sequence). This clone was detected a few times. Per the original data handling: The authors estimated nucleated cell counts from reference gene primer amplification. Using immunoSEQ multiplex PCR, the repertoire was profiled, and TCRdb retains in-frame clones only, with some absent. The V and J calls and clone size are taken from that table; D and trimming were inferred from the DNA. The data show 24,000 or so clones, over 75% seen once.

V usage is TRBV5-4 and J usage is TRBJ2-1; perhaps TRBD2 as D (6 bases). The TCR originated in a woman older than 75 with acute or convalescent COVID-19. The sequenced sample was peripheral blood. The CDR3 protein is CASSSWGVDEQFF. The CDR3 DNA reads as TGTGCCAGCAGCTCTTGGGGGGTCGATGAGCAGTTCTTC. The full variable domain, with the rest looked up from reference TRBV5-4 and TRBJ2-1, is ETGVTQSPTHLIKTRGQQVTLRCSSQSGHNTVSWYQQALGQGPQFIFQYYREEENGRGNFPPRFSGLQFPNYSSELNVNALELDDSALYLCASSSWGVDEQFFGPGTRLTVL.